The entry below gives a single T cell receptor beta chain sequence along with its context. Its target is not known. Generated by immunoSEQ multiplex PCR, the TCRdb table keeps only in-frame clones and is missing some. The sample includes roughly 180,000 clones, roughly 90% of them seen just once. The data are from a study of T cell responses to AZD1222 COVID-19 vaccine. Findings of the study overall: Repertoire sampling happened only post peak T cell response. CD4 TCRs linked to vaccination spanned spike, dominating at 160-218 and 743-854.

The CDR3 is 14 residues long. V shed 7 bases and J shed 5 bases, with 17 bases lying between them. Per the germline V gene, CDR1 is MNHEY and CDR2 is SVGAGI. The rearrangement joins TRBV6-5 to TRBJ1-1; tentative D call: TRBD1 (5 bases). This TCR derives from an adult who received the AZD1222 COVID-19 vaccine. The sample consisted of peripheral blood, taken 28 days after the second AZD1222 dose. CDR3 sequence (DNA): TGTGCCAGCACACTGAGCAGGGTAGAAACTGAAGCTTTCTTT. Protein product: CASTLSRVETEAFF.